Each of the 2 T cell receptor beta chains below was sequenced from the same sample in a study of blood T cell repertoires in COVID-19. Sequencing was performed with immunoSEQ multiplex PCR; in TCRdb, only in-frame clones are kept and a portion is missing. The sample yields 60,000 to 85,000 clones, 86% seen once. Sequenced material: peripheral blood. All receptors derive from a human donor in a cohort sampled during active COVID-19.

The chain recombines TRBV4-1 with TRBJ1-1; the D is unclear. Germline values: CDR1 MGHRA, CDR2 YSYEKL. The CDR3 is made up of 15 amino acids. Trimming stripped 0 bases from V and 5 bases from J, with 13 bases between. The CDR3 DNA reads TGCGCCAGCAGCCAAGACACTGCGAGGGAGACTGAAGCTTTCTTT. Amino acid sequence: CASSQDTARETEAFF.

The rearrangement uses TRBV11-3 and TRBJ2-7, with 13 bases aligning to TRBD2. The germline V gene has CDR1 SGHNT and CDR2 YENEEA. The CDR3 length is 16 residues. Trimming took 5 bases from V and 5 from J; bases not matched to a gene: 9. In DNA form, the CDR3 reads TGTGCCAGCAGCCCCCAACCGGGACTAGCGGGAAACGAGCAGTACTTC. This encodes CASSPQPGLAGNEQYF.